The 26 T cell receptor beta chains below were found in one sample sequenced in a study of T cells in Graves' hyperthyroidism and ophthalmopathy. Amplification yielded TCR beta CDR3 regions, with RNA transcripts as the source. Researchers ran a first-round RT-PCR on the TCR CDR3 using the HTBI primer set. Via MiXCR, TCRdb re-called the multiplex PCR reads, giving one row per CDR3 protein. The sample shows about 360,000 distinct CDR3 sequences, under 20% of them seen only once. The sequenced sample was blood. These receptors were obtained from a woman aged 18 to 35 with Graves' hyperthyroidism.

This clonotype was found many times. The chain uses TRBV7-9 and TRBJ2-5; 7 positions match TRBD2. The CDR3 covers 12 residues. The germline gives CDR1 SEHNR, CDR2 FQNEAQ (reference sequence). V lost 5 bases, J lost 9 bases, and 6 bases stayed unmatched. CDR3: CASSVTRGAQYF. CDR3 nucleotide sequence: TGTGCCAGCAGCGTGACCCGGGGGGCCCAGTACTTC.

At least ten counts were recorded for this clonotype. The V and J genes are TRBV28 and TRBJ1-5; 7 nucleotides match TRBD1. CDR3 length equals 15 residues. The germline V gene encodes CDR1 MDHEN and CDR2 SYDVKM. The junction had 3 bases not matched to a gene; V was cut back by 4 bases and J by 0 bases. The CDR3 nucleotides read TGTGCCAGCAGTTCGACAGGGAATAGCAATCAGCCCCAGCATTTT. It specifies CASSSTGNSNQPQHF.

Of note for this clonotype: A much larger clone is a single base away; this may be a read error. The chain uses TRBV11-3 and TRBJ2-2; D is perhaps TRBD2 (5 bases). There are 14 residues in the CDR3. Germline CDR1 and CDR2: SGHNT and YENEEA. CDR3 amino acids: CASSLPQRPGELCF. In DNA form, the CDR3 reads TGTGCCAGCAGCTTGCCACAAAGGCCCGGGGAGCTGTGTTTT.

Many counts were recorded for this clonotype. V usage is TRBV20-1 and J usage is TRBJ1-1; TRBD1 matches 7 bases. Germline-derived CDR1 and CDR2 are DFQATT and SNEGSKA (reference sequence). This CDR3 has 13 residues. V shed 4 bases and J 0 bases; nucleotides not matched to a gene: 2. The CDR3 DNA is TGCAGTGCTATGGGACAGATGAACACTGAAGCTTTCTTT. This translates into CSAMGQMNTEAFF.

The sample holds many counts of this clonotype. The CDR3 reads CSAGGGTAAATYEQYF. In nucleotides, the CDR3 is TGCAGTGCTGGGGGGGGGACAGCCGCGGCCACCTACGAGCAGTACTTC. The chain joins TRBV20-1 to TRBJ2-7; either TRBD1 or TRBD2 may supply D (7 bases each). V gave up 5 bases and J gave up 2 bases, with 22 bases separating them. This CDR3 region has 16 residues. Germline CDR1 is DFQATT and CDR2 is SNEGSKA (reference sequence).

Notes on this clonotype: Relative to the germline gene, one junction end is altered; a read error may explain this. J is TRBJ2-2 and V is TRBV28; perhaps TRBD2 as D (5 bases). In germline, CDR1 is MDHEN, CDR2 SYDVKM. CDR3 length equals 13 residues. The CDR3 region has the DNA TGTGCCAGCATGGCGCTGAACACCGGGGATCTGTTTTTT. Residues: CASMALNTGDLFF.

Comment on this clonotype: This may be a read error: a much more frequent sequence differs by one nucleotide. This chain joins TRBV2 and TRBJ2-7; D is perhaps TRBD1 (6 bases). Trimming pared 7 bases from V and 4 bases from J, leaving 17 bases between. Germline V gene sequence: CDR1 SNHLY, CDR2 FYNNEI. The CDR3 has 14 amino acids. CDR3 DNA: TGTGCCAGCACCATAAGGACAGACAGGTACGAGCAGTACGTC. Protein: CASTIRTDRYEQYV.

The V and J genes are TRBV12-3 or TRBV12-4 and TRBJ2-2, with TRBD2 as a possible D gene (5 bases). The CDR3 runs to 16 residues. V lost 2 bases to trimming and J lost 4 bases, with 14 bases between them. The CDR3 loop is CASSLRFGGGTGELFF. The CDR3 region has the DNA TGTGCCAGCAGTTTAAGGTTTGGAGGTGGCACCGGGGAGCTGTTTTTT.

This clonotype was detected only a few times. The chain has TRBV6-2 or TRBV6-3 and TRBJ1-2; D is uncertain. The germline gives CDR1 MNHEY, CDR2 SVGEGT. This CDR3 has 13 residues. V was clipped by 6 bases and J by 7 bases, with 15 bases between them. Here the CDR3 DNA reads TGTGCCAGCAGCTCTGGGCCGTCCGTTGGCTACACCTTC. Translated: CASSSGPSVGYTF.

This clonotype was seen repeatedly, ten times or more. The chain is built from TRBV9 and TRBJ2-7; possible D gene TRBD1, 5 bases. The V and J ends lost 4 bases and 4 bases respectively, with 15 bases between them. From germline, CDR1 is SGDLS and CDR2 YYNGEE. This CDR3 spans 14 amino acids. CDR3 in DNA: TGTGCCAGCAGCTTTACATCACAGGCGTACGAGCAGTACTTC. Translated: CASSFTSQAYEQYF.

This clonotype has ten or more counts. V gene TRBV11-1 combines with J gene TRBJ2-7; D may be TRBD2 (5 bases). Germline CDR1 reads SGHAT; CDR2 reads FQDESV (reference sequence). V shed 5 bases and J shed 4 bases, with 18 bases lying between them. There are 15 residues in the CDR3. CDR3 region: CASSPFAEVGYEQYF. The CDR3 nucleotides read TGTGCCAGCAGCCCGTTTGCGGAGGTAGGATACGAGCAGTACTTC.

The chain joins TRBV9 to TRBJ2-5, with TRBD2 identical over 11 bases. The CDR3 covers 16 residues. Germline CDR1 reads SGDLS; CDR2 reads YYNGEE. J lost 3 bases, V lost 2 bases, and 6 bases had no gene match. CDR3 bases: TGTGCCAGCAGCGTGGCTAGCGGGGGGAAAGAAGAGACCCAGTACTTC. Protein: CASSVASGGKEETQYF. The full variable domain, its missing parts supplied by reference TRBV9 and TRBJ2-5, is DSGVTQTPKHLITATGQRVTLRCSPRSGDLSVYWYQQSLDQGLQFLIQYYNGEERAKGNILERFSAQQFPDLHSELNLSSLELGDSALYFCASSVASGGKEETQYFGPGTRLLVL.

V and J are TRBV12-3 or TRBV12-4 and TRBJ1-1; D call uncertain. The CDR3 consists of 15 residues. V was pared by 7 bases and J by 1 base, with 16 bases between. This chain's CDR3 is CASIPGRAANTEAFF. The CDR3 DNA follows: TGTGCCAGCATCCCCGGTCGGGCAGCGAACACTGAAGCTTTCTTT.

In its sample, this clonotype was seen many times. The CDR3 bases are TGTGCCAGCACCCAGGACGCGAACACTGAAGCTTTCTTT. Its protein product is CASTQDANTEAFF. This chain uses TRBV6-6 with TRBJ1-1; D ambiguous. This CDR3 is built from 13 residues. V was shortened by 7 bases and J by 1 base, with 10 bases between the two germline ends. Germline-derived CDR1 and CDR2 are MNHNY and SVGAGI (reference sequence).

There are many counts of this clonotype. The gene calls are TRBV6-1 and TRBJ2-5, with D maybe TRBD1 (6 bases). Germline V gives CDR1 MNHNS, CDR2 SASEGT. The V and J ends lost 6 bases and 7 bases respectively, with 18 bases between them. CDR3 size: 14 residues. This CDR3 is CASSVRGAEGTQYF. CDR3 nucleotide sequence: TGTGCCAGCAGCGTCAGGGGCGCCGAGGGGACCCAGTACTTC.

CDR3 sequence (DNA): TGTGCCAGCAGTTTATCCCGGCAGGTGAACACTGAAGCTTTCTTT. This gives the protein CASSLSRQVNTEAFF. The chain combines TRBV27 with TRBJ1-1, with D unclear. Per germline, CDR1 MNHEY and CDR2 SMNVEV (reference sequence). The CDR3 totals 15 residues. V lost 0 bases, J lost 0 bases, and 8 bases lay in between.

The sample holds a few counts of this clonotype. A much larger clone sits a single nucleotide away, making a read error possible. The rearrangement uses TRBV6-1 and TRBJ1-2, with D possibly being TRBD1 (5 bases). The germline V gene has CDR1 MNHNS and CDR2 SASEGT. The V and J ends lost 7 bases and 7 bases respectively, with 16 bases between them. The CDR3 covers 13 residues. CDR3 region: CASTLQETCGYTF. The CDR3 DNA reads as TGTGCCAGCACCCTACAGGAGACCTGTGGCTACACCTTC.

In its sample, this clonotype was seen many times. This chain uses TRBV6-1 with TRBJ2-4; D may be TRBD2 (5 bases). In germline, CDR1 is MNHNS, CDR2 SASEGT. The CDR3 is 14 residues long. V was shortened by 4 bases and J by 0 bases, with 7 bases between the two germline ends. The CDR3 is CASSVDLAKNIQYF. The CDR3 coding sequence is TGTGCCAGCAGTGTGGACTTAGCCAAAAACATTCAGTACTTC.

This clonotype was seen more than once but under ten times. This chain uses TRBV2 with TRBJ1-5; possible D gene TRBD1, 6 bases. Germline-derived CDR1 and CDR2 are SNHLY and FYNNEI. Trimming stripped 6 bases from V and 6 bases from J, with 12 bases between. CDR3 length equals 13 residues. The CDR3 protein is CASRRTEGQPQHF. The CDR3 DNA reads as TGTGCCAGCAGACGGACAGAAGGTCAGCCCCAGCATTTT. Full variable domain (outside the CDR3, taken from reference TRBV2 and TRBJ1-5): EPEVTQTPSHQVTQMGQEVILRCVPISNHLYFYWYRQILGQKVEFLVSFYNNEISEKSEIFDDQFSVERPDGSNFTLKIRSTKLEDSAMYFCASRRTEGQPQHFGDGTRLSIL.

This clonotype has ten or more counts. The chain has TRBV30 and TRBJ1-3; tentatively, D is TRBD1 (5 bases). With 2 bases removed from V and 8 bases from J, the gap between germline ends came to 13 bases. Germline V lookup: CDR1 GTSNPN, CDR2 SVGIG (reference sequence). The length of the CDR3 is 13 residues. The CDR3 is CAWSQGSQDTIYF. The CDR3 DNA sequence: TGTGCCTGGAGTCAGGGAAGCCAGGACACCATATATTTT.

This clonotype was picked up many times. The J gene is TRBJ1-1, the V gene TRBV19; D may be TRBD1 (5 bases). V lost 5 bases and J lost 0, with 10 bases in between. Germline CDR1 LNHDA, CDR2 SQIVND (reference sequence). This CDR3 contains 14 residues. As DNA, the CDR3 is TGTGCCAGTAGTTGGACCAGGGTGAACACTGAAGCTTTCTTT. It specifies CASSWTRVNTEAFF.

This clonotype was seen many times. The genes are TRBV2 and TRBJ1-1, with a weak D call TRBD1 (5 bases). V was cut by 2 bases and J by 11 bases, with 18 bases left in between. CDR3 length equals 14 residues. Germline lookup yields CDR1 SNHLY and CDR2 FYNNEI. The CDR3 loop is CASSELGTLFGAFF. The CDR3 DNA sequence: TGTGCCAGCAGTGAATTGGGGACGTTGTTCGGGGCTTTCTTT.

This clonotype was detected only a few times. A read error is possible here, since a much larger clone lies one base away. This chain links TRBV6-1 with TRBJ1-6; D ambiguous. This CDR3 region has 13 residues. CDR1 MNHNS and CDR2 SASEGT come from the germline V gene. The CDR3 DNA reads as TGTGCCAGCAGCGACACAGATAATTCACACCTCCACTTT. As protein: CASSDTDNSHLHF.

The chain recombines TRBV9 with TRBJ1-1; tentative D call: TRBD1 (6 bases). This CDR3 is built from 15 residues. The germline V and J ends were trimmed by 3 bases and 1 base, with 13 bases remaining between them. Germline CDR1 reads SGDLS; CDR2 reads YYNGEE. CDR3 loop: CASSAGVSANTEAFF. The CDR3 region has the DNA TGTGCCAGCAGCGCAGGGGTATCGGCGAACACTGAAGCTTTCTTT. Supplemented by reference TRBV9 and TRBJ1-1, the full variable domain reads DSGVTQTPKHLITATGQRVTLRCSPRSGDLSVYWYQQSLDQGLQFLIQYYNGEERAKGNILERFSAQQFPDLHSELNLSSLELGDSALYFCASSAGVSANTEAFFGQGTRLTVV.

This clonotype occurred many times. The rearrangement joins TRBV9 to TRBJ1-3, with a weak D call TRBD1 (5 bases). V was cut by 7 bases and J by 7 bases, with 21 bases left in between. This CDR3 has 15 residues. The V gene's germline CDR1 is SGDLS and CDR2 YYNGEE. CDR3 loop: CASGQLQGGGNTIYF. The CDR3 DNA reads TGTGCCAGCGGCCAATTGCAGGGTGGAGGTAACACCATATATTTT.

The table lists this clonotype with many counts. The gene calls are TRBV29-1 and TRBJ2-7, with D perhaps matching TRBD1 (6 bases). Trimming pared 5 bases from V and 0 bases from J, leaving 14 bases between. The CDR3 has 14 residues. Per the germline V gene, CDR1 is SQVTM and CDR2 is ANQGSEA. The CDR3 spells CSVQTGDNSYEQYF. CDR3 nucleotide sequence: TGCAGCGTTCAAACCGGGGACAACTCCTACGAGCAGTACTTC.